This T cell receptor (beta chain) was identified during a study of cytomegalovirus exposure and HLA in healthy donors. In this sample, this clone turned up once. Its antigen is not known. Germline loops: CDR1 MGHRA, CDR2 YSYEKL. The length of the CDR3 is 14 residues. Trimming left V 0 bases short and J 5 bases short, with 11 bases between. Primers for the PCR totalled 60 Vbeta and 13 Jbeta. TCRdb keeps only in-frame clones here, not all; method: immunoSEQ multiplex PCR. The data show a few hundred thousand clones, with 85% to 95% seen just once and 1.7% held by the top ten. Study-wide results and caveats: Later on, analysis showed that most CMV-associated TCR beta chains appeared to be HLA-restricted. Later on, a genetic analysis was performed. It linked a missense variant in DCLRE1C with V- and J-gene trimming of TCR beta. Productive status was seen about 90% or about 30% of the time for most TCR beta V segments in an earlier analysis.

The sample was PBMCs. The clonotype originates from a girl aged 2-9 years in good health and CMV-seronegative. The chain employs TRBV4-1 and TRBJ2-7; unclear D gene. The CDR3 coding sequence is TGCGCCAGCAGCCAAGAGCAGGTTGTACACGAGCAGTACTTC. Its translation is CASSQEQVVHEQYF.